Listed below are T cell receptor beta chains from one sample, sequenced in a study of blood T cell repertoires in COVID-19. Some clones are missing from TCRdb's copy, which holds only in-frame ones; the method was immunoSEQ multiplex PCR. The top ten hold roughly 31% of the sample, which has about 15,000 clones, about 80% seen once. Sequenced: peripheral blood. The receptors here all came from a man aged 65 to 85 with active or convalescent COVID-19. The CDR3 runs from the conserved cysteine through the conserved F or W. Each record gives: J gene, D gene, clone size, V gene, CDR3 protein, CDR3 DNA. A D gene is named only where the DNA matches it firmly. Clone size is stated in some rows and not others, as once, few, many or a class when expanded.

J gene: TRBJ2-6
D gene: .
clone size: few
V gene: TRBV24-1
CDR3 protein: CATSDPRGANVLTF
CDR3 DNA: TGTGCCACCAGTGATCCGAGAGGGGCCAACGTCCTGACTTTC

J gene: TRBJ1-3
D gene: .
clone size: few
V gene: TRBV5-1
CDR3 protein: CASSLGTDVSGNTIYF
CDR3 DNA: TGCGCCAGCAGCTTGGGGACAGACGTCTCTGGAAACACCATATATTTT

J gene: TRBJ2-1
D gene: TRBD1
clone size: .
V gene: TRBV19
CDR3 protein: CASSPLFTGAPYNEQFF
CDR3 DNA: TGTGCCAGTAGTCCACTATTCACAGGGGCCCCCTACAATGAGCAGTTCTTC

J gene: TRBJ1-4
D gene: TRBD1
clone size: .
V gene: TRBV19
CDR3 protein: CASTRQGAIEKLFF
CDR3 DNA: TGTGCCAGTACCAGACAGGGGGCAATTGAAAAACTGTTTTTT

J gene: TRBJ1-2
D gene: .
clone size: .
V gene: TRBV28
CDR3 protein: CASSSYYGYTF
CDR3 DNA: TGTGCCAGCAGTTCTTACTATGGCTACACCTTC

J gene: TRBJ1-1
D gene: TRBD1
clone size: .
V gene: TRBV6-2/TRBV6-3
CDR3 protein: CASSPWTGEAFF
CDR3 DNA: TGTGCCAGCAGCCCGTGGACAGGTGAAGCTTTTTTT

J gene: TRBJ1-5
D gene: .
clone size: .
V gene: TRBV6-1
CDR3 protein: CASSEIDRFNQPQHF
CDR3 DNA: TGTGCCAGCAGTGAAATCGACAGATTTAATCAGCCCCAGCATTTT

J gene: TRBJ2-5
D gene: TRBD2
clone size: .
V gene: TRBV11-3
CDR3 protein: CASSLDPSGGYQETQYF
CDR3 DNA: TGTGCCAGCAGCTTAGATCCTAGCGGGGGATACCAAGAGACCCAGTACTTC

J gene: TRBJ1-5
D gene: .
clone size: many
V gene: TRBV28
CDR3 protein: CASSSLQGRYQPQHF
CDR3 DNA: TGTGCCAGCAGTTCTTTACAGGGACGGTATCAGCCCCAGCATTTT

J gene: TRBJ2-7
D gene: .
clone size: .
V gene: TRBV30
CDR3 protein: CAWSVVQGYEQYF
CDR3 DNA: TGTGCCTGGAGTGTAGTACAGGGCTACGAGCAGTACTTC

J gene: TRBJ2-1
D gene: .
clone size: .
V gene: TRBV13
CDR3 protein: CASSLQGRDEQFF
CDR3 DNA: TGTGCCAGCAGCCTCCAGGGTCGGGATGAGCAGTTCTTC

J gene: TRBJ2-1
D gene: .
clone size: .
V gene: TRBV7-7
CDR3 protein: CASSLKWPRWNEQFF
CDR3 DNA: TGTGCTAGCAGCTTAAAATGGCCACGTTGGAATGAGCAGTTCTTC

J gene: TRBJ2-1
D gene: TRBD1
clone size: .
V gene: TRBV2
CDR3 protein: CASSLRDRGIDEQFF
CDR3 DNA: TGTGCCAGCAGTCTCCGGGACAGGGGAATCGATGAGCAGTTCTTC

J gene: TRBJ1-5
D gene: .
clone size: once
V gene: TRBV2
CDR3 protein: CASSQHNSNQPQHF
CDR3 DNA: TGTGCCAGCAGCCAACACAATAGCAATCAGCCCCAGCATTTT

J gene: TRBJ2-1
D gene: .
clone size: once
V gene: TRBV3-1/TRBV3-2
CDR3 protein: CASSQDRGSLSYNEQFF
CDR3 DNA: TGTGCCAGCAGCCAAGATCGAGGTAGCCTATCCTACAATGAGCAGTTCTTC